This paragraph reports one T cell receptor beta chain. As processed by the authors: Reference gene primer amplification gave nucleated cell count estimates. Here immunoSEQ multiplex PCR was the method, and the copy in TCRdb shows in-frame clones only, minus some. The V and J calls and clone size were taken over from that table, and D and trimming were inferred from the DNA. The top ten hold under 35% of the sample, which has tens of thousands of clones, approximately 89% seen once. The entry originates in a study of blood T cell repertoires in COVID-19. Study summary: Acute and convalescent COVID-19 specimens originated in the United States, Italy and Spain. Sample material is recorded as cDNA or gDNA derived from T cells, B-cell-depleted T cells, or PBMCs.

This CDR3 has 16 residues. Germline V gene data show CDR1 as SGHRS and CDR2 as YFSETQ. After removal of 4 bases from V and 2 bases from J, the junction contained 8 bases not matched to a gene. Sequenced input: peripheral blood. This receptor was taken from an elderly woman with acute or convalescent COVID-19. The chain has TRBV5-1 and TRBJ2-1; 8 nucleotides agree with TRBD2. Here the CDR3 DNA reads TGCGCCAGCAGCCCATCAGGCGGGAGGACCTACAATGAGCAGTTCTTC. Amino acids: CASSPSGGRTYNEQFF.